The present entry profiles one T cell receptor beta chain with its context. Antigen specificity is unknown. The data belong to a study of response to subunit inactivated influenza vaccine. Study conclusions and caveats: The authors offered the suggestion that each seasonal influenza vaccination recruits few new T cells.

CDR1 and CDR2 (germline): SGHRS, YFSETQ. V was cut by 0 bases and J by 10 bases, with 10 bases left in between. This CDR3 contains 13 residues. MiXCR was run by TCRdb on the RT-PCR reads, yielding one entry per CDR3 protein. Among 250,000 to 350,000 distinct CDR3 sequences, approximately 23% were seen once, and the ten largest hold about a tenth. This chain uses TRBV5-1 with TRBJ2-2, with D unclear. This specimen was PBMCs from blood, taken roughly 20 months after vaccination. This clonotype was sampled from a man aged 45-69 years who received an inactivated influenza vaccine. The CDR3 sequence: CASSLAPGEELFF. The CDR3 bases are TGCGCCAGCAGCTTGGCCCCTGGGGAGGAGCTGTTTTTT.